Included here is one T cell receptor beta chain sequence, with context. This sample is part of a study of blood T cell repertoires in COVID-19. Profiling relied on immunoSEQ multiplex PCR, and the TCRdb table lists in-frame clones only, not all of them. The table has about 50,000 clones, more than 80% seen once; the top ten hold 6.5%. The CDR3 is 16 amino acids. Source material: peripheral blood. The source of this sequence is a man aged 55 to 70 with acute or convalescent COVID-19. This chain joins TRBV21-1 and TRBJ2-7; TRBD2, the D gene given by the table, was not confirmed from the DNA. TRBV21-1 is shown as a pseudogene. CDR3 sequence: CASSLPWRGGAYEQYF. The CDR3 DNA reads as TGTGCCAGCAGCCTTCCCTGGCGCGGGGGGGCCTACGAGCAGTACTTC.